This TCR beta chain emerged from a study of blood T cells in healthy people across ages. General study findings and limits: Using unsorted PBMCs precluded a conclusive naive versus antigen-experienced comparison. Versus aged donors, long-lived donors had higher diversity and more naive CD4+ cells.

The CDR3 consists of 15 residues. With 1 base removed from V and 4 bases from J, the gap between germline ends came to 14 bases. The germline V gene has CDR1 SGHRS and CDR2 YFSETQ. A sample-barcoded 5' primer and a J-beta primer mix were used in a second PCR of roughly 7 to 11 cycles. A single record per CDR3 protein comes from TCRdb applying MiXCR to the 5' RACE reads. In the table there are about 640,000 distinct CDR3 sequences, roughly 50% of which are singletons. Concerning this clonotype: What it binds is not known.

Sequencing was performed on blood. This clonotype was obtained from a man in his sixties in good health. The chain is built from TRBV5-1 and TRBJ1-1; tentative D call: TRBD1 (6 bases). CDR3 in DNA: TGCGCCAGCAGCTTGAGAGCAGGGGAGGGCACTGAAGCTTTCTTT. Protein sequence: CASSLRAGEGTEAFF.